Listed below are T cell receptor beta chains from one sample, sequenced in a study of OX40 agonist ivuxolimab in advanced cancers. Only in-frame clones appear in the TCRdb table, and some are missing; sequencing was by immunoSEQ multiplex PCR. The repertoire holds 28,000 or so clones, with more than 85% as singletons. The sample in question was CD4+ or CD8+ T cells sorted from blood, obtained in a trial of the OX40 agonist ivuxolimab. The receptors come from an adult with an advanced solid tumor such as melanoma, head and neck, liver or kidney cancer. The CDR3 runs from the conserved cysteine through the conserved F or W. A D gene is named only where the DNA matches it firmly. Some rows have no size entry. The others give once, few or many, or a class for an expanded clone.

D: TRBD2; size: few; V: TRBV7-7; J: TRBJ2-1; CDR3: CASSLSGTSVPNEQFF; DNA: TGTGCTAGCAGCTTATCCGGGACTAGTGTACCCAATGAGCAGTTCTTC
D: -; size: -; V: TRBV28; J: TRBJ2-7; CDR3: CASRTGTGTYEQYF; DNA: TGTGCCAGCAGGACCGGGACTGGCACCTACGAGCAGTACTTC
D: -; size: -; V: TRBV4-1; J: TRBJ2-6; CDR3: CASAQGSGANVLTF; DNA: TGCGCCAGCGCACAAGGCTCTGGGGCCAACGTCCTGACTTTC
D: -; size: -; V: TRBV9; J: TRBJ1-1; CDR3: CASSVGGTGTEAFF; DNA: TGTGCCAGCAGCGTAGGGGGGACCGGGACTGAAGCTTTCTTT
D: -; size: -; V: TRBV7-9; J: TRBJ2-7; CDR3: CASSPGRREQYF; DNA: TGTGCCAGCAGCCCAGGCCGCCGGGAGCAGTACTTC
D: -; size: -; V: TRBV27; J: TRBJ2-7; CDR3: CASSLSFGSSYEQYF; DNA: TGTGCCAGCAGTTTATCGTTCGGCTCCTCCTACGAGCAGTACTTC
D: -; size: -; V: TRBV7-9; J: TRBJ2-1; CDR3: CASSPDYSEQFF; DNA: TGTGCCAGCAGCCCGGACTACTCGGAGCAGTTCTTC
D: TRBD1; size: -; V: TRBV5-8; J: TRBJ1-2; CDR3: CASTGGGYTF; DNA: TGTGCCAGCACAGGGGGCGGCTACACCTTC
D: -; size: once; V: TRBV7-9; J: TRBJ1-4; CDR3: CASSSGFTEEKLFF; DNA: TGTGCCAGCAGCTCCGGGTTCACGGAGGAAAAACTGTTTTTT
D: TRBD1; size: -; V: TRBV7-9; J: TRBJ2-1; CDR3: CASSSNRDSYFNEQFF; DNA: TGTGCCAGCAGCTCCAACCGGGACAGTTACTTCAATGAGCAGTTCTTC
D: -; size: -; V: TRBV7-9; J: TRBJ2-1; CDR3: CASRYGVNEQFF; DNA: TGTGCCAGCAGATACGGAGTCAATGAGCAGTTCTTC
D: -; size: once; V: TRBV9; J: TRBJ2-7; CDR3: CASSVGETYEQYF; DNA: TGTGCCAGCAGCGTCGGGGAAACCTACGAGCAGTACTTC
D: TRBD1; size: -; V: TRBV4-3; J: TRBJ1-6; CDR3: CASSPDRARDSPLHF; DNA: TGCGCCAGCAGCCCCGACAGGGCTAGGGATTCACCCCTCCACTTT
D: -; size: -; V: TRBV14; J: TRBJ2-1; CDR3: CASSQGNSWSDEQFF; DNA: TGTGCCAGCAGCCAAGGGAATAGCTGGAGCGATGAGCAGTTCTTC
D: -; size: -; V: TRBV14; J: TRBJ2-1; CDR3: CASSPSIYNEQFF; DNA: TGTGCCAGCAGCCCCTCCATCTACAATGAGCAGTTCTTC
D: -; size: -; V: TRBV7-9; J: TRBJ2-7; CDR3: CASSGNGYEQYF; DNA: TGTGCCAGCAGCGGTAATGGATACGAGCAGTACTTC
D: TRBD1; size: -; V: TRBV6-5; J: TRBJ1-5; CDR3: CASSPDRGRQPQHF; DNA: TGTGCCAGCAGTCCGGACAGGGGGCGTCAGCCCCAGCATTTT
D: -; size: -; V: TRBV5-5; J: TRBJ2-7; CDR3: CASSWTVSYEQYF; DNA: TGTGCCAGCAGTTGGACGGTCTCCTACGAGCAGTACTTC
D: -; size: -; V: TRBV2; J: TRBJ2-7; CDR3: CASSETGYYEQYF; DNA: TGTGCCAGCAGTGAAACGGGGTACTACGAGCAGTACTTC
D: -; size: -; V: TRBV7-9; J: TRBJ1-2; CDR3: CASSSTETELANYGYTF; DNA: TGTGCCAGCAGCTCCACGGAAACCGAATTGGCTAACTATGGCTACACCTTC
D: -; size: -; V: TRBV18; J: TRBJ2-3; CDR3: CASSPGIQTDTQYF; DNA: TGTGCCAGCTCACCCGGGATTCAGACAGATACGCAGTATTTT
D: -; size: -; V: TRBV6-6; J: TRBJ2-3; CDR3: CASSWGDTQYF; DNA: TGTGCCAGCAGTTGGGGCGATACGCAGTATTTT
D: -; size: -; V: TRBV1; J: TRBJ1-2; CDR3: CTSSQQLIVTKNYGYTF; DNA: TGCACCAGCAGCCAACAACTCATAGTGACAAAAAACTATGGCTACACCTTC
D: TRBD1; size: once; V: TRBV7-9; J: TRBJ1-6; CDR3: CASSEGQGDSPLHF; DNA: TGTGCCAGCAGCGAGGGACAGGGAGATTCACCCCTCCACTTT
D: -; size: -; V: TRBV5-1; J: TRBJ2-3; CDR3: CASSLSGFTDTQYF; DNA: TGCGCCAGCAGCTTGAGCGGCTTCACAGATACGCAGTATTTT
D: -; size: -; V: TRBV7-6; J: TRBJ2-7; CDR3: CASSPDGYYEQYF; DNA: TGTGCCAGCAGCCCGGACGGGTACTACGAGCAGTACTTC
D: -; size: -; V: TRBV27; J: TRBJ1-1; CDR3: CARKGPRARAVTEAFF; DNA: TGTGCCAGAAAAGGCCCCCGGGCCAGGGCGGTCACTGAAGCTTTCTTT
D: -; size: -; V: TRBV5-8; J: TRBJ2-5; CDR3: CASSSTLQQTQYF; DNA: TGTGCCAGCAGCTCGACTCTGCAACAGACCCAGTACTTC
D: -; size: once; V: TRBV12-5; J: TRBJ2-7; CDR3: CASGTSSYEQYF; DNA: TGTGCTAGTGGGACGAGCTCCTACGAGCAGTACTTC
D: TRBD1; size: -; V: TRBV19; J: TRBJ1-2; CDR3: CASRGLGTGGSNYGYTF; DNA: TGTGCCAGTAGGGGACTCGGGACAGGTGGAAGTAACTATGGCTACACCTTC
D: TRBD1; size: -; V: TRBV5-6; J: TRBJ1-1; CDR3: CASSLNRGRTEAFF; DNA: TGTGCCAGCAGCTTGAACAGGGGTCGAACTGAAGCTTTCTTT
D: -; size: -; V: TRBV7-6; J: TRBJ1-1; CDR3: CASSPLIGGGNTEAFF; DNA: TGTGCCAGCAGCCCCTTGATTGGGGGGGGGAACACTGAAGCTTTCTTT
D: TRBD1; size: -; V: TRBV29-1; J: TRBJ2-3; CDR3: CSVVGTGGTDTQYF; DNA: TGCAGCGTTGTCGGGACAGGGGGCACAGATACGCAGTATTTT